The 32 T cell receptor beta chains below all came from one sample that was sequenced in a study of response to subunit inactivated influenza vaccine. TCRdb reanalysed the RT-PCR reads using MiXCR and keeps one entry per CDR3 protein. The sample gives almost 600,000 distinct CDR3 sequences, around 15% of which show up once; 8.5% to 14% is in the top ten. Material: PBMCs from blood, obtained about 11 days after vaccination. These receptor sequences come from a man aged 45 to 65 who received an inactivated influenza vaccine.

The chain links TRBV5-1 to TRBJ1-5; maybe TRBD1 (5 bases). The V end lost 0 bases, the J end lost 0 bases, and 10 bases lay between the germline ends. Per the germline V gene, CDR1 is SGHRS and CDR2 is YFSETQ. The CDR3 runs to 16 residues. The chain's CDR3 is CASSLGAGSSNQPQHF. CDR3 DNA sequence: TGCGCCAGCAGCTTGGGGGCAGGGAGTAGCAATCAGCCCCAGCATTTT.

This rearrangement joins TRBV28 to TRBJ2-5, with a possible D match to TRBD1 (6 bases). Germline lookup yields CDR1 MDHEN and CDR2 SYDVKM. Trimming took 3 bases from V and 5 from J, leaving 16 bases between them. This CDR3 region has 15 residues. This chain's CDR3 is CASSFFRTVDETQYF. CDR3 nucleotide sequence: TGTGCCAGCAGTTTCTTTAGGACAGTTGATGAGACCCAGTACTTC.

This clonotype was observed a handful of times. J is TRBJ1-5 and V is TRBV7-2, with TRBD1 as a possible D gene (5 bases). Germline V gene lookup returns CDR1 SGHTA and CDR2 FQGNSA. The germline V and J ends were trimmed by 3 bases and 3 bases, with 12 bases remaining between them. This CDR3 is built from 15 residues. DNA of the CDR3: TGTGCCAGCAGCTTGCTAGGGGTGGACAATCAGCCCCAGCATTTT. Translation gives CASSLLGVDNQPQHF.

This clonotype was found a few times. The CDR3 sequence is CASSEGLAGIGQETQYF. CDR3 DNA sequence: TGCGCCAGCAGTGAAGGACTAGCGGGGATAGGCCAAGAGACCCAGTACTTC. This sequence joins TRBV5-1 and TRBJ2-5, with 12 bases matching TRBD2. V shed 5 bases, J shed 1 base, and the junction held 9 bases outside the gene matches. The CDR3 covers 17 residues. Germline CDR1 reads SGHRS; CDR2 reads YFSETQ.

The chain uses TRBV7-9 and TRBJ2-7; no reliable D call. The CDR3 extends over 15 amino acids. Germline V gene sequence: CDR1 SEHNR, CDR2 FQNEAQ (reference sequence). V lost 1 base, J lost 4 bases, and 14 bases lay in between. The CDR3 sequence: CASSLVTGMGYEQYF. DNA for the CDR3: TGTGCCAGCAGCTTAGTCACGGGCATGGGGTACGAGCAGTACTTC.

This clonotype was seen a single time. The J gene is TRBJ2-5, the V gene TRBV10-2; 7 positions match TRBD1. Germline V CDR1 and CDR2: WSHSY, SAAADI. The V gene end was trimmed by 6 bases and the J gene end by 5 bases; junction bases not matched to a gene: 9. This CDR3 comprises 14 residues. The CDR3 loop is CASSGRDSEETQYF. DNA for the CDR3: TGCGCCAGCAGCGGACGGGACAGCGAGGAGACCCAGTACTTC.

There are a few counts of this clonotype. V is TRBV28 and J is TRBJ2-7; 11 bases align to TRBD2. The CDR3 has 17 residues. From germline, CDR1 is MDHEN and CDR2 SYDVKM. The V gene end was trimmed by 5 bases and the J gene end by 7 bases; junction bases not matched to a gene: 16. CDR3 amino acids: CASSPPPLAGGAWEQYF. The CDR3 DNA is TGTGCCAGCAGTCCGCCCCCTTTAGCGGGAGGGGCCTGGGAGCAGTACTTC. Full variable domain (remainder filled in from reference TRBV28 and TRBJ2-7): DVKVTQSSRYLVKRTGEKVFLECVQDMDHENMFWYRQDPGLGLRLIYFSYDVKMKEKGDIPEGYSVSREKKERFSLILESASTNQTSMYLCASSPPPLAGGAWEQYFGPGTRLTVT.

The chain employs TRBV14 and TRBJ2-1, with D perhaps assigned TRBD1 or TRBD2 (5 bases each). Deletions cut 3 bases from V and 9 bases from J, with 12 bases between. The CDR3 consists of 13 residues. Germline V gives CDR1 SGHDN, CDR2 FVKESK. CDR3 DNA sequence: TGTGCCAGCAGCCAGGTCGGGGCGGGTGAGCAGTTCTTC. It yields the protein CASSQVGAGEQFF.

The table lists this clonotype with a few counts. The gene calls are TRBV20-1 and TRBJ1-4; TRBD1 matches at 7 bases. The CDR3 is 15 residues long. Germline assignment: CDR1 DFQATT and CDR2 SNEGSKA (reference sequence). V shed 0 bases, J shed 8 bases, and the junction held 9 bases outside the gene matches. The CDR3, as DNA: TGCAGTGCTAGAGATCTGGGCAGGGGGGACGAAAAACTGTTTTTT. It yields the protein CSARDLGRGDEKLFF.

This clonotype turned up a few times. This chain joins TRBV11-2 and TRBJ2-7, with 7 bases fitting TRBD2. V was clipped by 1 base and J by 1 base; unmatched bases: 13. Germline values: CDR1 SGHAT, CDR2 FQNNGV. The CDR3 spans 18 residues. This chain's CDR3 is CASSLGGFAAGYSYEQYF. The CDR3 DNA sequence: TGTGCCAGCAGCTTAGGAGGGTTTGCAGCGGGATATTCCTACGAGCAGTACTTC.

This clonotype was picked up a small number of times. The chain couples TRBV4-3 to TRBJ2-2; D remains ambiguous. Per the germline V gene, CDR1 is LGHNA and CDR2 is YSLEER. V was clipped by 1 base and J by 4 bases, with 13 bases between them. The CDR3 extends over 16 amino acids. The CDR3 DNA reads TGCGCCAGCAGCCAAGGGGCAGTGTTAGGCACCGGGGAGCTGTTTTTT. It specifies CASSQGAVLGTGELFF.

V gene TRBV18 combines with J gene TRBJ1-2; D is possibly TRBD1 (5 bases). Between the trimmed V and J ends, which lost 1 base and 1 base, there was a span of 10 bases. Per the germline V gene, CDR1 is KGHSH and CDR2 is LQKENI. The CDR3 contains 15 residues. The CDR3 nucleotides read TGTGCCAGCTCACCACAGACAGATTTTAACTATGGCTACACCTTC. Translation gives CASSPQTDFNYGYTF. Combining the CDR3 with reference TRBV18 and TRBJ1-2 gives the whole variable domain NAGVMQNPRHLVRRRGQEARLRCSPMKGHSHVYWYRQLPEEGLKFMVYLQKENIIDESGMPKERFSAEFPKEGPSILRIQQVVRGDSAAYFCASSPQTDFNYGYTFGSGTRLTVV.

CDR3 amino acids: CASSSDRPEAFF. DNA for the CDR3: TGCGCCAGCAGCTCGGACAGACCCGAAGCTTTCTTT. The V and J genes are TRBV5-1 and TRBJ1-1, with a weak D call TRBD1 (6 bases). CDR1 and CDR2 (germline): SGHRS, YFSETQ. V gave up 3 bases and J gave up 8 bases, with 11 bases separating them. The CDR3 has 12 residues.

This clonotype was seen a few times. This chain connects TRBV14 to TRBJ2-3; 10 bases line up with TRBD2. Germline V CDR1 and CDR2: SGHDN, FVKESK. The ends lost 0 bases at V and 4 bases at J; junction bases unmatched: 19. The CDR3 spans 21 residues. The CDR3 bases are TGTGCCAGCAGCCAAGACCCGCAAGATCTCAGGACTAGCGGATACTCAGATACGCAGTATTTT. Translation gives CASSQDPQDLRTSGYSDTQYF.

This clonotype has a handful of counts. The chain combines TRBV7-9 with TRBJ1-2; 10 bases are shared with TRBD1. CDR1 and CDR2 from the germline V gene are SEHNR and FQNEAQ (reference sequence). The CDR3 covers 15 residues. The ends lost 5 bases at V and 2 bases at J; junction bases unmatched: 5. This CDR3 reads CASSTDRGRNYGYTF. The CDR3, as DNA: TGTGCCAGCAGCACTGACAGGGGGCGGAACTATGGCTACACCTTC.

In this sample, this clonotype turned up a few times. This chain links TRBV6-2 or TRBV6-3 with TRBJ1-1; 9 bases align to TRBD1. The CDR3 sequence is 16 residues long. With 1 base clipped from V and 6 bases from J, the junction kept 9 bases outside the gene matches. Germline V gives CDR1 MNHEY, CDR2 SVGEGT. The CDR3 coding sequence is TGTGCCAGCAGTTACTGGCCGGGACAGGGCCCTCCTGAAGCTTTCTTT. Amino acid sequence: CASSYWPGQGPPEAFF.

This clonotype was seen a handful of times. The chain is built from TRBV9 and TRBJ2-1; TRBD1 agrees at 8 bases. With 0 bases clipped from V and 7 bases from J, the junction kept 6 bases outside the gene matches. This CDR3 is 15 amino acids long. In germline, CDR1 is SGDLS, CDR2 YYNGEE. The CDR3 nucleotides are TGTGCCAGCAGCGTAGGGCAGGGGGCAATAAATGAGCAGTTCTTC. Amino acids: CASSVGQGAINEQFF.

The chain joins TRBV2 to TRBJ1-6; D is unclear. There are 15 residues in the CDR3. Germline loops: CDR1 SNHLY, CDR2 FYNNEI. Trimming stripped 4 bases from V and 6 bases from J, with 13 bases between. Here the CDR3 DNA reads TGTGCCAGCAGTGGCGCCGGGTCCCTTAATTCACCCCTCCACTTT. Amino acid sequence: CASSGAGSLNSPLHF.

V and J are TRBV9 and TRBJ2-3, with 13 bases matching TRBD2. Trimming removed 3 bases from V and 1 base from J; junction bases left unmatched: 11. The CDR3 is 19 amino acids. Germline CDR1 reads SGDLS; CDR2 reads YYNGEE. In DNA, the CDR3 is TGTGCCAGCAGCGCATCGACTAGCGGGGGGTTTTATGGCACAGATACGCAGTATTTT. Protein product: CASSASTSGGFYGTDTQYF.

The chain couples TRBV6-4 to TRBJ1-2; 9 positions match TRBD1. Trimming at V came to 6 bases and at J to 1 base, leaving 6 bases not matched to a gene. The CDR3 is 15 residues long. Germline V lookup: CDR1 MRHNA, CDR2 SNTAGT. CDR3 in DNA: TGTGCCAGCAGACGCCCGGGACAGGGTAACTATGGCTACACCTTC. Translated: CASRRPGQGNYGYTF.

This clonotype was counted a few times. This rearrangement joins TRBV5-1 to TRBJ2-2, with no clear D. The V end was cut by 4 bases, the J end by 4 bases, with 11 bases between. CDR3 size: 14 residues. Germline V gene lookup returns CDR1 SGHRS and CDR2 YFSETQ. The CDR3 protein is CASSDKLGTGELFF. The CDR3 nucleotides read TGCGCCAGCAGCGATAAACTGGGCACCGGGGAGCTGTTTTTT.

The table lists this clonotype with many counts. This rearrangement joins TRBV5-5 to TRBJ1-1; D is uncertain. CDR3 size: 15 residues. Germline CDR1 and CDR2: SGHKS and YYEKEE (reference sequence). The V and J ends lost 2 bases and 1 base respectively, with 12 bases between them. The CDR3 reads CASSLGGVRNTEAFF. CDR3 coding DNA: TGTGCCAGCAGCTTAGGCGGCGTGCGGAACACTGAAGCTTTCTTT.

This clonotype was detected ten times or more. The chain couples TRBV19 to TRBJ2-3, with 11 bases fitting TRBD1. Trimming removed 6 bases from V and 5 bases from J; junction bases left unmatched: 10. This CDR3 is built from 16 residues. CDR1 is LNHDA and CDR2 is SQIVND in the germline V gene (reference sequence). Here the CDR3 DNA reads TGTGCCAGTAGGCGGGACAGGGGGATTGGCAGAGATACGCAGTATTTT. Translation gives CASRRDRGIGRDTQYF.

The chain combines TRBV6-5 with TRBJ2-1, with D hard to call. CDR3 length: 17 amino acids. V was trimmed by 0 bases and J by 6 bases, leaving 18 bases between them. Germline V gene sequence: CDR1 MNHEY, CDR2 SVGAGI. This CDR3 reads CASSYSKGLRAVNEQFF. In DNA form, the CDR3 reads TGTGCCAGCAGTTACTCGAAGGGATTACGGGCGGTCAATGAGCAGTTCTTC.

Ten or more counts support this clonotype. At one end, the junction sequence differs from germline, possibly due to a read error. CDR3 coding DNA: TGTGCCAGCAGCCCCGGGACATCGAACACCGGGGAGCTGTTTTTT. Its translation is CASSPGTSNTGELFF. V and J are TRBV4-3 and TRBJ2-2; TRBD1 is a possible D gene (6 bases). There are 15 residues in the CDR3. CDR1 and CDR2 from the germline V gene are LGHNA and YSLEER.

A few counts support this clonotype. This chain links TRBV30 with TRBJ2-7; 7 nucleotides agree with TRBD1. CDR3 size: 13 residues. V gave up 6 bases and J gave up 5 bases; unmatched junction bases: 10. CDR1 and CDR2 (germline): GTSNPN, SVGIG (reference sequence). The CDR3 region has the DNA TGTGCCTGTGGAACAGGGGTCTACGACGAGCAGTACTTC. The encoded protein is CACGTGVYDEQYF.

Only a few counts were recorded for this clonotype. This sequence joins TRBV7-2 and TRBJ2-3, with TRBD2 matching 7 bases. This CDR3 has 15 residues. With 8 bases clipped from V and 6 bases from J, the junction kept 14 bases outside the gene matches. Germline CDR1 reads SGHTA; CDR2 reads FQGNSA. The CDR3 region is CASLQSRGSGDTQYF. Here the CDR3 DNA reads TGTGCCAGCCTACAGTCGCGGGGGTCCGGGGATACGCAGTATTTT.

The chain combines TRBV5-6 with TRBJ2-3; 10 nucleotides agree with TRBD1. V trimming: 3 bases; J trimming: 5 bases; junction bases outside the gene matches: 0. There are 13 residues in the CDR3. Germline assignment: CDR1 SGHDT and CDR2 YYEEEE. CDR3 nucleotide sequence: TGTGCCAGCAGCTGGACAGGGGGAGATACGCAGTATTTT. Its protein product is CASSWTGGDTQYF.

Only a few counts were recorded for this clonotype. The rearrangement uses TRBV4-2 and TRBJ2-5; 12 bases match TRBD2. CDR3 size: 17 residues. V dropped 0 bases and J dropped 5; count of bases not matched to a gene: 7. Per germline, CDR1 LGHNA and CDR2 YNFKEQ. The CDR3 nucleotides are TGTGCCAGCAGCCAAGAAGTGTCTAGCGGGGGGGTGGAGACCCAGTACTTC. Translation: CASSQEVSSGGVETQYF.

CDR3 in amino acids: CSAKEDGYTF. CDR3 coding DNA: TGCAGTGCTAAAGAAGATGGCTACACCTTC. This rearrangement joins TRBV20-1 to TRBJ1-2; no reliable D call. V lost 4 bases to trimming and J lost 6 bases, with 6 bases between them. Germline CDR1 DFQATT, CDR2 SNEGSKA (reference sequence). The CDR3 runs 10 residues.

This chain joins TRBV10-3 and TRBJ2-4; D possibly matches TRBD1 or TRBD2 (6 bases each). The V gene's germline CDR1 is ENHRY and CDR2 SYGVKD. The V gene lost 7 bases and the J gene lost 6 bases, with 22 bases spanning the gap. The CDR3 has 16 residues. The CDR3 region is CAIKEGGSGGGNIQYF. The CDR3 region has the DNA TGTGCCATCAAGGAGGGGGGTTCCGGGGGAGGAAACATTCAGTACTTC.

Worth noting for this clonotype: Germline is not matched at one junction end, which may reflect a read error. V and J are TRBV4-1 and TRBJ2-2, with 8 bases lining up with TRBD1. Per germline, CDR1 MGHRA and CDR2 YSYEKL. This CDR3 is 15 amino acids long. The CDR3 reads CASRRQGTNPGELFF. The CDR3 coding sequence is TGCGCCAGCAGAAGACAGGGGACGAACCCCGGGGAGCTGTTTTTT.